Below, one TCR beta chain is given with its context. The record originates from a study of blood T cell repertoires in COVID-19. Data came from immunoSEQ multiplex PCR; TCRdb stores just in-frame clones and leaves some out. Here the sample spans 250,000 or so clones, around 86% being singletons. V trimming: 6 bases; J trimming: 1 base; junction bases outside the gene matches: 11. Looked up from germline, CDR1 is SNHLY and CDR2 is FYNNEI. The CDR3 is made up of 16 amino acids. This clonotype was obtained from a man aged 35 to 55 with active or convalescent COVID-19. The specimen was peripheral blood. The J gene is TRBJ1-1, the V gene TRBV2; 7 positions agree with TRBD1. The CDR3 loop reads CASRSTGSGKNTEAFF. The CDR3 DNA reads as TGTGCCAGCAGATCGACAGGGTCGGGGAAGAACACTGAAGCTTTCTTT.